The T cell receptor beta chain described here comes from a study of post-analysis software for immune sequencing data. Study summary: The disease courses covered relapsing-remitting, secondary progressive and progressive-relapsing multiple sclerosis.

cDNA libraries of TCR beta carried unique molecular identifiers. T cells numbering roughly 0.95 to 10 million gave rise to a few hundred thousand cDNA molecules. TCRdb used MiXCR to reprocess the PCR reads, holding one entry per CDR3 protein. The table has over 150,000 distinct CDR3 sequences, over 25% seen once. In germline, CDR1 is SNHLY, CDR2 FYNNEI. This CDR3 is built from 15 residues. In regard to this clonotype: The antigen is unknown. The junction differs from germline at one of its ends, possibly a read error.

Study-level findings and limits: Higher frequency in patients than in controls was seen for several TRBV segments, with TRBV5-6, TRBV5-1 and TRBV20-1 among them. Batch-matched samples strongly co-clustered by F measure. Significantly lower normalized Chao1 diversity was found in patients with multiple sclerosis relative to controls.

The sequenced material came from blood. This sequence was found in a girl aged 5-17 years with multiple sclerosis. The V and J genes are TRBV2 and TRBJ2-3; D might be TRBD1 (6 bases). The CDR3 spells CASGAGVLRTGTQYF. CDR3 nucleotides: TGTGCCAGCGGGGCAGGGGTTTTACGCACAGGTACGCAGTATTTT.